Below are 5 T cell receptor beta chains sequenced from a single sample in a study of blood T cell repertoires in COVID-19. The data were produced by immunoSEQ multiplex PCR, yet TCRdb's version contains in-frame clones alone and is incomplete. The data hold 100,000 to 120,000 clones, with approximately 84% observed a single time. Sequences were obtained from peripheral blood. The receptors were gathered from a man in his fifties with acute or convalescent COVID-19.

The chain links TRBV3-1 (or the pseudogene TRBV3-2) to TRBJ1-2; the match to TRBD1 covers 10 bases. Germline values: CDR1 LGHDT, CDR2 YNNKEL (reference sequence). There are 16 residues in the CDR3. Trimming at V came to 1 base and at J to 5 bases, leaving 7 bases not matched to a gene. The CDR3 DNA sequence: TGTGCCAGCAGCCAAGTATCAAGACAGGGGGCGTATGGCTACACCTTC. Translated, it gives CASSQVSRQGAYGYTF.

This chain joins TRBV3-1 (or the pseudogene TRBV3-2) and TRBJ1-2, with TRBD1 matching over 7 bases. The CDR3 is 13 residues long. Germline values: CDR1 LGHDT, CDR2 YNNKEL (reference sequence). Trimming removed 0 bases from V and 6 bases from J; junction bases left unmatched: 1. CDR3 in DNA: TGTGCCAGCAGCCAAGAGACAGGGCATGGCTACACCTTC. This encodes CASSQETGHGYTF.

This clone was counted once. CDR3 region: CSARANEQFF. DNA of the CDR3: TGCAGTGCTAGGGCCAATGAGCAGTTCTTC. The chain combines TRBV20-1 with TRBJ2-1; the D is unclear. Trimming removed 3 bases from V and 6 bases from J, with 3 bases in between. The CDR3 spans 10 residues. Germline CDR1 DFQATT, CDR2 SNEGSKA (reference sequence).

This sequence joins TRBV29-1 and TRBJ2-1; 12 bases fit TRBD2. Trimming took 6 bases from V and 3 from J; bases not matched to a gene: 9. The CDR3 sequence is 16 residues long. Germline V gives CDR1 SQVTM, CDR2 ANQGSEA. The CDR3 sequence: CSVDGLAGQNYNEQFF. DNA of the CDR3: TGCAGCGTCGACGGACTAGCGGGGCAAAACTACAATGAGCAGTTCTTC.

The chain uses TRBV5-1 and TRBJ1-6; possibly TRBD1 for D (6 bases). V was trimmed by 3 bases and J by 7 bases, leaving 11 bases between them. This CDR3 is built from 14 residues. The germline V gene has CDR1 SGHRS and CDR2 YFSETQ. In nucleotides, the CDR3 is TGCGCCAGCAGCTCGAAACAGGGAAATTCACCCCTCCACTTT. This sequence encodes CASSSKQGNSPLHF.